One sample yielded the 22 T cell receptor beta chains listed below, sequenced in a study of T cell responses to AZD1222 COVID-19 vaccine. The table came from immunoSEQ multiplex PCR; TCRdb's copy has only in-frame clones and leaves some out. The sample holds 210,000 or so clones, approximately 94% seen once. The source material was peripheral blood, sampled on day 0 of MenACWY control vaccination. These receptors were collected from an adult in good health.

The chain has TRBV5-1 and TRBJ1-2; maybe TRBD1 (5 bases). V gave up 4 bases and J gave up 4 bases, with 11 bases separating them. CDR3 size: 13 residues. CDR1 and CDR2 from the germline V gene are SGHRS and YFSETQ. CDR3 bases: TGCGCCAGCAGCCTCCTAGGGGTCTATGGCTACACCTTC. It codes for CASSLLGVYGYTF.

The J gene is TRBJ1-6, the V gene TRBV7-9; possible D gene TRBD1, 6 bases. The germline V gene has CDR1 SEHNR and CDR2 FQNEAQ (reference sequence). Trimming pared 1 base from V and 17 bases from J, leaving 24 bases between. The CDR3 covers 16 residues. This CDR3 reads CASSLEGGHRPLPVHF. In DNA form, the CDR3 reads TGTGCCAGCAGCTTAGAAGGGGGACACAGACCCCTCCCGGTCCACTTT. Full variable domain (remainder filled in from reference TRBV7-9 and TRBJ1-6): DTGVSQNPRHKITKRGQNVTFRCDPISEHNRLYWYRQTLGQGPEFLTYFQNEAQLEKSRLLSDRFSAERPKGSFSTLEIQRTEQGDSAMYLCASSLEGGHRPLPVHFGNGTRLTVT.

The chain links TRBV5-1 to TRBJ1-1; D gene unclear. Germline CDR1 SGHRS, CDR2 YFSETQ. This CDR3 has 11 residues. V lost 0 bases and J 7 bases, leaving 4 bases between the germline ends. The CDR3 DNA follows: TGCGCCAGCAGCTTGGACAGTGAAGCTTTCTTT. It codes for CASSLDSEAFF. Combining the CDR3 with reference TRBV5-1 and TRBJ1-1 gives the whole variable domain KAGVTQTPRYLIKTRGQQVTLSCSPISGHRSVSWYQQTPGQGLQFLFEYFSETQRNKGNFPGRFSGRQFSNSRSEMNVSTLELGDSALYLCASSLDSEAFFGQGTRLTVV.

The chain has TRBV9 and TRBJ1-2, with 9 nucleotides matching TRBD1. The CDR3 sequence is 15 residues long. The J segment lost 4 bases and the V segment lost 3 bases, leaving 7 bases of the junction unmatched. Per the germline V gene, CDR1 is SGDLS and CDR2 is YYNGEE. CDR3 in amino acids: CASSASQGAGYGYTF. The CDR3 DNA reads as TGTGCCAGCAGCGCCTCACAGGGGGCGGGCTATGGCTACACCTTC. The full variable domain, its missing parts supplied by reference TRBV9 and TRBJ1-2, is DSGVTQTPKHLITATGQRVTLRCSPRSGDLSVYWYQQSLDQGLQFLIQYYNGEERAKGNILERFSAQQFPDLHSELNLSSLELGDSALYFCASSASQGAGYGYTFGSGTRLTVV.

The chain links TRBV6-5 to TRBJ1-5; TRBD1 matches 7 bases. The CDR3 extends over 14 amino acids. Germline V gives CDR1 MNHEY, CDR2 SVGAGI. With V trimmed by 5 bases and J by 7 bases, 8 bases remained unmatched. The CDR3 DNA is TGTGCCAGCAGTCGTGGGACAGCCAGGCAGCCCCAGCATTTT. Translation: CASSRGTARQPQHF.

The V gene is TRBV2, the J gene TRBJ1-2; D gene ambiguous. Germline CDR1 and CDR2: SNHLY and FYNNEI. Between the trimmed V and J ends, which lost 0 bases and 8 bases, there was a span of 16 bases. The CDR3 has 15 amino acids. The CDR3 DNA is TGTGCCAGCAGTGAAGCGCTTTCGGCGACTCGGGGCTACACCTTC. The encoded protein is CASSEALSATRGYTF.

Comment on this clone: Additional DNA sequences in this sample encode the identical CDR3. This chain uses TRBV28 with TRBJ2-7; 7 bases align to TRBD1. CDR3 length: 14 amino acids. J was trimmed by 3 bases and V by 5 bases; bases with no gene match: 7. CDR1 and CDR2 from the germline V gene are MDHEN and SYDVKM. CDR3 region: CASSLEGTVYEQYF. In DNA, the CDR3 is TGTGCCAGCAGTCTCGAAGGGACAGTCTACGAGCAGTACTTC.

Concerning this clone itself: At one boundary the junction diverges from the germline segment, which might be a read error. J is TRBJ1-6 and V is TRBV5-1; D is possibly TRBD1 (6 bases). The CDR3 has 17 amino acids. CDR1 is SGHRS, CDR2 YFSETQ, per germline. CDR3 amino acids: CASSSGHGLGSDSPPHF. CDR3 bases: TGCGCCAGCAGCTCGGGACACGGATTAGGGAGTGATTCACCCCCCCACTTT.

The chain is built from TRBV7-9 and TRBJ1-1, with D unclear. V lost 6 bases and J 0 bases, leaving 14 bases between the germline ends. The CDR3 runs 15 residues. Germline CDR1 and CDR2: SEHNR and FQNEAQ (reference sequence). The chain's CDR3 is CASRPRTGVNTEAFF. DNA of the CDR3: TGTGCCAGCAGGCCCCGGACGGGAGTGAACACTGAAGCTTTCTTT.

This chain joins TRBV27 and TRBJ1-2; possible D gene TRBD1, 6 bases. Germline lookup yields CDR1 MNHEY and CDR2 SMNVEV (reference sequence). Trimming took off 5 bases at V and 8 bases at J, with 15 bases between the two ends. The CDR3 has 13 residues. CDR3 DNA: TGTGCCAGCAGTCTTGGACAGTTTAGAGGCTACACCTTC. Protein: CASSLGQFRGYTF.

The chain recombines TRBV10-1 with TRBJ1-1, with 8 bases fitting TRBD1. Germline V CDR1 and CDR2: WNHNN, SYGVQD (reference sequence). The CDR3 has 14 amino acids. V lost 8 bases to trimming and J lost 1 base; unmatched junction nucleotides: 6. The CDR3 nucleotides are TGCGCCAGCGGGTTCGGACAGGGGAACACTGAAGCTTTCTTT. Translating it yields CASGFGQGNTEAFF.

The CDR3 sequence: CASSQDRTGGLDEQFF. The DNA for the CDR3 is TGCGCCAGCAGCCAAGATCGGACGGGGGGCCTCGATGAGCAGTTCTTC. V and J are TRBV4-3 and TRBJ2-1; possible D gene TRBD2, 7 bases. The CDR3 totals 16 residues. Germline V gene data show CDR1 as LGHNA and CDR2 as YSLEER. V lost 0 bases and J 8 bases, leaving 17 bases between the germline ends.

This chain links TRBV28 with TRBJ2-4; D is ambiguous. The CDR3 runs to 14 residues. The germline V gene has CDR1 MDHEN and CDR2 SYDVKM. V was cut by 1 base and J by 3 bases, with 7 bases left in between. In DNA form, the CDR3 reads TGTGCCAGCAGTTTATCACACTTCAAAAACATTCAGTACTTC. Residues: CASSLSHFKNIQYF.

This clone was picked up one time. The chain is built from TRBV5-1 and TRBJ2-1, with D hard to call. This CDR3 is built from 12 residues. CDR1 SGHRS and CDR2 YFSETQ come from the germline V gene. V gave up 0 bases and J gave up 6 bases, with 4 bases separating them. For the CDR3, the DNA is TGCGCCAGCAGCTTGGATTCCAATGAGCAGTTCTTC. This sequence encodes CASSLDSNEQFF.

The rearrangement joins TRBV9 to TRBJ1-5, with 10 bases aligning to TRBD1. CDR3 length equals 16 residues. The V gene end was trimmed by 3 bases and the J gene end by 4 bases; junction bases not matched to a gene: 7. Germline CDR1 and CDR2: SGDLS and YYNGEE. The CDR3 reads CASSAGQGKGNQPQHF. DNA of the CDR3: TGTGCCAGCAGCGCGGGACAGGGGAAGGGGAATCAGCCCCAGCATTTT.

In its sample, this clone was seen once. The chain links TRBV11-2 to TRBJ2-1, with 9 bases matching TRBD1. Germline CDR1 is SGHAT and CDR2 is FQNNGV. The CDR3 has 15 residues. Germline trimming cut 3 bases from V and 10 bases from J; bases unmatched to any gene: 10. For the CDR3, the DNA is TGTGCCAGCAGCTTGGCTAATTTACAGGGGGCAGAGCAGTTCTTC. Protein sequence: CASSLANLQGAEQFF.

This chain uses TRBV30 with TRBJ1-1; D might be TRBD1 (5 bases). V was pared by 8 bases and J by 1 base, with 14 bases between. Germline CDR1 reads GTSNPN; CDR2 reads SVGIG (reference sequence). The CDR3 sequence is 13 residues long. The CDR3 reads CAGGGQSNTEAFF. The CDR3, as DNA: TGTGCCGGGGGAGGACAATCGAACACTGAAGCTTTCTTT.

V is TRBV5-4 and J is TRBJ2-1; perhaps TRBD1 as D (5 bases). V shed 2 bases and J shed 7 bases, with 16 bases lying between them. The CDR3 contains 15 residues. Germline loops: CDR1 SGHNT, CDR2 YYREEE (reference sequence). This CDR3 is CASSFEGVNSNEQFF. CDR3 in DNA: TGTGCCAGCAGCTTCGAAGGGGTCAATAGTAATGAGCAGTTCTTC. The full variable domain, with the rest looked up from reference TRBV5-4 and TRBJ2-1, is ETGVTQSPTHLIKTRGQQVTLRCSSQSGHNTVSWYQQALGQGPQFIFQYYREEENGRGNFPPRFSGLQFPNYSSELNVNALELDDSALYLCASSFEGVNSNEQFFGPGTRLTVL.

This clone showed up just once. CDR3: CASSQEGAGIYNEQFF. CDR3 bases: TGCGCCAGCAGCCAAGAGGGAGCAGGGATCTACAATGAGCAGTTCTTC. The rearrangement links TRBV4-1 to TRBJ2-1; D tentatively reads TRBD1 or TRBD2 (5 bases each). Trimming removed 0 bases from V and 3 bases from J, with 12 bases in between. The V gene's germline CDR1 is MGHRA and CDR2 YSYEKL. The CDR3 length is 16 residues.

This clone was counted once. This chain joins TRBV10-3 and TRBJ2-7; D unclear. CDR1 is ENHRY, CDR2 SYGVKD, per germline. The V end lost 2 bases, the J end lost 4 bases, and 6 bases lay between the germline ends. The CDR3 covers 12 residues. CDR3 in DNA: TGTGCCATCAGTGAGCTACTATACGAGCAGTACTTC. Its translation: CAISELLYEQYF.

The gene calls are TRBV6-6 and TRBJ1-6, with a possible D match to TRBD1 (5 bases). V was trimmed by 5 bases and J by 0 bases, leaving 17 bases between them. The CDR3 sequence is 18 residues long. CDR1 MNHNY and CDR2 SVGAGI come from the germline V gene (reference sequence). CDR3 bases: TGTGCCAGCAGTCTGACAGCGCCCTACGCCTCCTATAATTCACCCCTCCACTTT. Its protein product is CASSLTAPYASYNSPLHF.

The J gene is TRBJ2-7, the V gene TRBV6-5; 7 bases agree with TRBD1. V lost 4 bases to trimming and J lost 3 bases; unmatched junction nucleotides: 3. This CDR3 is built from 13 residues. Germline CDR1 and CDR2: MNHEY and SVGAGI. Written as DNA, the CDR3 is TGTGCCAGCAGTTTTGGGACAGTCTACGAGCAGTACTTC. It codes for CASSFGTVYEQYF.